This T cell receptor (beta chain) is drawn from a study of CD8 T cells in ankylosing spondylitis. Findings and limits, study-wide: Characteristic of ankylosing spondylitis blood, it appeared, was a TCR beta motif comprising about 8 highly homologous variants. Disease-linked clones reportedly concentrated significantly in matched ankylosing spondylitis synovial fluid.

For TCR beta, libraries came from quantitative 5'-RACE with molecular barcodes. TCRdb called the 5' RACE reads again in MiXCR, with one record for every CDR3 protein. The sample carries approximately 400,000 distinct CDR3 sequences, 25% to 30% recorded once. The CDR3 is 14 amino acids. Trimming shortened V by 0 bases and J by 3 bases, and 8 bases separated the two germline ends. CDR1 is SGHKS and CDR2 is YYEKEE in the germline V gene (reference sequence). In this sample, this clonotype turned up a few times. Its target is not known. Specimen: blood, either unsorted or a sorted T cell fraction (not recorded which). The chain recombines TRBV5-5 with TRBJ2-3; tentative D call: TRBD1 (6 bases). This clonotype was obtained from a male donor with ankylosing spondylitis. In nucleotides, the CDR3 is TGTGCCAGCAGCTTGGAGCAGGGGACAGATACGCAGTATTTT. Protein sequence: CASSLEQGTDTQYF.